A single sample is the source of the 7 T cell receptor beta chains below, sequenced in a study of blood T cell repertoires in COVID-19 (dated by TCRdb to the early 2020s). The library was prepared using the immunoSEQ multiplex PCR assay. In TCRdb, the immuneACCESS table is reduced to in-frame sequences with V and J assigned. These tables do not hold every clone; where another copy was compared, an unresolved V gene accounts for under half, and the others remain unexplained. The sample table contains 250,000 to 350,000 clones; only one count was recorded for about nine tenths of them. Of the sample, roughly 2% falls within the top ten clones. Sequencing was carried out using peripheral blood. The receptor source for this set is a woman aged 45 to 65 who had recovered from COVID-19.

The sample holds one count of this clone. The chain employs TRBV28 and TRBJ1-2, with D possibly matching TRBD1 (6 bases). CDR1 and CDR2 from the germline V gene are MDHEN and SYDVKM. Trimming left V 5 bases short and J 1 base short, with 8 bases between. The CDR3 has 13 amino acids. This CDR3 is CASSPDSNYGYTF. For the CDR3, the DNA is TGTGCCAGCAGTCCGGACAGTAACTATGGCTACACCTTC.

The chain is built from TRBV5-4 and TRBJ2-7; weak D call: TRBD1 (8 bases). Germline V lookup: CDR1 SGHNT, CDR2 YYREEE (reference sequence). There are 15 residues in the CDR3. The ends were cut back, 2 bases at V and 6 bases at J, with 18 bases in the middle. CDR3 protein: CASSFGNRGRAEQYF. The CDR3 coding sequence is TGTGCCAGCAGCTTTGGAAACAGGGGGAGGGCCGAGCAGTACTTC.

The chain employs TRBV9 and TRBJ2-7; TRBD1 aligns across 8 bases. With 0 bases clipped from V and 6 bases from J, the junction kept 5 bases outside the gene matches. The CDR3 contains 14 residues. Germline assignment: CDR1 SGDLS and CDR2 YYNGEE. The CDR3 is CASSVETGGGEQYF. DNA for the CDR3: TGTGCCAGCAGCGTAGAAACAGGGGGAGGCGAGCAGTACTTC.

The genes are TRBV27 and TRBJ1-5; 8 positions match TRBD1. The ends lost 1 base at V and 9 bases at J; junction bases unmatched: 8. The CDR3 totals 15 residues. Germline CDR1 and CDR2: MNHEY and SMNVEV (reference sequence). The CDR3 bases are TGTGCCAGCAGTTTATGGTCAGGGGGCCGCGGGCCCCAGCATTTT. It codes for CASSLWSGGRGPQHF.

The chain has TRBV6-2 or TRBV6-3 and TRBJ1-5; unclear D gene. V was cut by 5 bases and J by 1 base, with 9 bases left in between. This CDR3 region has 14 residues. Germline V gene sequence: CDR1 MNHEY, CDR2 SVGEGT. CDR3 in DNA: TGTGCCAGCAGTGACTTCGTAAGCAATCAGCCCCAGCATTTT. Translated: CASSDFVSNQPQHF.

V gene TRBV9 combines with J gene TRBJ2-1, with TRBD2 matching 9 bases. V was clipped by 4 bases and J by 5 bases; unmatched bases: 22. This CDR3 comprises 20 residues. The germline gives CDR1 SGDLS, CDR2 YYNGEE. The CDR3 spells CASSPIVGGRAVGTHNEQFF. DNA of the CDR3: TGTGCCAGCAGCCCGATCGTCGGCGGGAGGGCCGTCGGTACCCACAATGAGCAGTTCTTC.

Note on this clone: Other DNA variants within this sample encode the same CDR3. V usage is TRBV5-1 and J usage is TRBJ2-3; possibly TRBD2 for D (6 bases). Germline CDR1 is SGHRS and CDR2 is YFSETQ. Trimming cost V 1 base and J 0 bases, with 9 bases left between them. This CDR3 is built from 15 residues. Here the CDR3 DNA reads TGCGCCAGCAGCTTGAGAGGACTAAGCACAGATACGCAGTATTTT. It codes for CASSLRGLSTDTQYF.